This paragraph covers one T cell receptor (beta chain) sequence. In the authors' workflow: Estimated nucleated cell counts came from reference gene primer amplification. Sequencing used immunoSEQ multiplex PCR; TCRdb keeps in-frame clones, though not all of them. V, J and clone size reflect that table, while D and trimming were determined from the DNA. Altogether 270,000 or so clones are present, over 75% being singletons, with the ten largest covering roughly 8.6%. The data originate from a study of blood T cell repertoires in COVID-19. About the study: Material from acute and convalescent COVID-19 was sourced from the United States, Italy and Spain. PBMCs, B-cell-depleted T cells, or T cells were the source of the cDNA or gDNA that made up the material.

CDR3 size: 15 residues. V shed 7 bases, J shed 7 bases, and the junction held 5 bases outside the gene matches. Germline values: CDR1 MNHEY, CDR2 SVGEGT. This receptor was identified in a human donor in a cohort sampled during active COVID-19. Source material: peripheral blood. The V gene is TRBV6-2 or TRBV6-3, the J gene TRBJ2-1, with 15 positions matching TRBD2. CDR3 bases: TGTGCCAGCAACCCCGGACTAGCGGGGGGGAATGAGCAGTTCTTC. It codes for CASNPGLAGGNEQFF.